The subject of this entry is one T cell receptor (beta chain). Its binding antigen is unknown. Base qualities were left out, and no much larger clone turns up one base away. Between the V and J ends, shortened by 4 bases and 6 bases respectively, the junction contains 13 bases. Its CDR3 holds 14 amino acids, cysteine through phenylalanine. Just the 42-base CDR3 DNA is kept, in frame starting at base 1. Reading the germline V gene (reference sequence) gives CDR1 LNHDA and CDR2 SQIVND. This sample is drawn from a study of technical replicates of blood from several donors (dated 2017 in TCRdb). Libraries were constructed by the immunoSEQ multiplex PCR assay. Not all clones reach the TCRdb copy of this immuneACCESS table, which keeps in-frame sequences only. Checked studies attribute under half of the gap to unresolved V genes and leave the rest unexplained. This sample lists about 80,000 clones; 95% to 98% were detected once. Of the sample, roughly 0.35% falls within the top ten clones.

This clonotype was sampled from a human donor in good health. Sample: T cells isolated from PBMCs. The chain is encoded by TRBV19 joined to TRBJ2-4; 6 matching bases give a weak D call of TRBD2. The CDR3 corresponds to CASSTLGGSNIQYF. The DNA is TGTGCCAGTAGTACACTTGGGGGGTCAAACATTCAGTACTTC. This CDR3, with the reference TRBV19 and TRBJ2-4 proteins standing in past its ends, gives the full variable domain DGGITQSPKYLFRKEGQNVTLSCEQNLNHDAMYWYRQDPGQGLRLIYYSQIVNDFQKGDIAEGYSVSREKKESFPLTVTSAQKNPTAFYLCASSTLGGSNIQYFGAGTRLSVL.